The rows below give T cell receptor beta chains drawn from one sample of a study of CDR3 diversity in severe acne. TCRdb reprocessed the PCR reads via MiXCR and lists one record per CDR3 protein. The sample shows approximately 90,000 distinct CDR3 sequences, about half of them seen only once. Sequencing input: blood. These receptors were obtained from a male donor with severe acne vulgaris. Each CDR3 is given with its conserved first and last residue. The order of the fields is D gene, clone size, V gene, J gene, CDR3 protein. A D gene is named only where the DNA matches it firmly. Size tells how often a clone was seen (once, few, many) or the class of an expanded clone, and some rows leave it out.

-	few	TRBV25-1	TRBJ1-2	CASSEWTPRDGYTF
TRBD1	-	TRBV5-8	TRBJ1-6	CASSSDRVGNSPLHF
-	many	TRBV7-3	TRBJ2-7	CASSLGSYEQYF
-	-	TRBV30	TRBJ2-1	CAWRDIIKPSYNEQFF
-	-	TRBV7-9	-	CASSLVGGRESYEQYF
-	-	TRBV24-1	-	CATSEGRDNYNEQFF
TRBD2	-	TRBV5-1	TRBJ2-2	CASSVEGTSVAEELFF
-	many	TRBV12-3/TRBV12-4	TRBJ2-7	CASSFGDSYEQYF
TRBD1	-	TRBV28	TRBJ1-1	CASSPLDRGTEAFF
-	-	TRBV6-6	TRBJ1-1	CASSVGGHSFTEAFF
-	many	TRBV20-1	TRBJ2-7	CSAVTSYEQYF
TRBD1	many	TRBV19	TRBJ2-5	CASTDRGRETQYF
-	once	TRBV10-3	TRBJ1-5	CASTGGGGGRPQHF
TRBD1	few	TRBV5-1	TRBJ1-1	CASNADRDTEAFF
-	-	TRBV10-3	TRBJ2-7	CAISDDNNEQYF
TRBD1	medium-sized	TRBV7-9	TRBJ2-7	CASSADRGDEQYF
TRBD1	-	TRBV20-1	TRBJ2-7	CSAEGQDLYEQYF
-	-	TRBV29-1	TRBJ2-7	CSAPIRRYEQYF
-	-	TRBV20-1	TRBJ1-2	CSALQDGELFFGEGYTF
TRBD1	many	TRBV11-1	TRBJ2-1	CASSLLQGANSYNEQFF
TRBD1	medium-sized	TRBV20-1	TRBJ1-5	CSAVQGAGNQPQHF
-	few	TRBV5-4	TRBJ1-2	CASSLGGKENYGYTF
-	-	TRBV15	TRBJ2-6	CATSRGQFTSGANVLTF
-	-	TRBV7-9	TRBJ2-7	CASSSVIIFTGEMQTYEQYF
TRBD2	many	TRBV2	TRBJ2-7	CASNWEGYEQYF
-	-	TRBV9	TRBJ1-4	CASSSRTGEKLFF
TRBD2	many	TRBV4-2	TRBJ2-1	CASSQGLYSGEQFF
-	-	TRBV5-6	TRBJ2-7	CASSLIGTSDEQYF
TRBD1	-	TRBV10-3	TRBJ1-1	CANGQGAEAFF